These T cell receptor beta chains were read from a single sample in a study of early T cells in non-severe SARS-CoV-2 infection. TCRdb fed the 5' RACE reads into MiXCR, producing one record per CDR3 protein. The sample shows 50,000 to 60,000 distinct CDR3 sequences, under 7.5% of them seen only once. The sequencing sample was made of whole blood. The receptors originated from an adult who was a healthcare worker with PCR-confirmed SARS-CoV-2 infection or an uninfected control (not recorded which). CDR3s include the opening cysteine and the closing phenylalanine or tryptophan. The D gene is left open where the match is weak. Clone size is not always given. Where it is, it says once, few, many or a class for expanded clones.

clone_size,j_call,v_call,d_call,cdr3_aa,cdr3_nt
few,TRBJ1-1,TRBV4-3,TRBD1,CASSRSSGGTEVFF,TGCGCCAGCAGCCGATCGTCAGGGGGCACTGAAGTTTTCTTT
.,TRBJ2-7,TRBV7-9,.,CASTPGGVAHEQYF,TGTGCCAGCACCCCTGGCGGGGTGGCCCACGAGCAGTACTTC
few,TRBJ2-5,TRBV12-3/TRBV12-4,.,CASSLAGAEETQYF,TGTGCCAGCAGTTTAGCGGGGGCCGAAGAGACCCAGTACTTC
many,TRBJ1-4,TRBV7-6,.,CASSLQGRNNEKLFF,TGTGCCAGCAGCTTACAGGGGCGGAATAATGAAAAACTGTTTTTT
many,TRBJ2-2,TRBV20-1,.,CSATPGATNTGELFF,TGCAGTGCTACCCCGGGGGCCACGAACACCGGGGAGCTGTTTTTT
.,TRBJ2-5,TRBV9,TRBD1,CASSPGTGKETQYF,TGTGCCAGCAGCCCAGGGACAGGGAAAGAGACCCAGTACTTC
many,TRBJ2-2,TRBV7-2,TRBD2,CASSQRALAGMNTGELFF,TGTGCCAGCAGCCAAAGGGCACTAGCGGGGATGAACACCGGGGAGCTGTTTTTT
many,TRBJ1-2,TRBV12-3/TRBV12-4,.,CASSLGGASQYYGYTF,TGTGCCAGCAGTTTAGGGGGCGCCAGCCAATACTATGGCTACACCTTC
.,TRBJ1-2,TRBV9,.,CASSVEERGGYTF,TGTGCCAGCAGCGTAGAGGAGAGGGGTGGCTACACCTTC
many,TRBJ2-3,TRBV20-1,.,CSASHSGGGHTDTQYF,TGCAGTGCTTCCCACTCTGGGGGGGGACACACAGATACGCAGTATTTT
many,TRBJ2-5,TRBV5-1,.,CASSLVRGRGVETQYF,TGCGCCAGCAGCTTGGTTCGTGGCAGGGGTGTGGAGACCCAGTACTTC
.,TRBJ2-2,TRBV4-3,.,CASSQVRLGAGELFF,TGCGCCAGCAGCCAAGTACGGCTAGGTGCCGGGGAGCTGTTTTTT
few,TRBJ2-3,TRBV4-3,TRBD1,CASSQGGTGGADTQYF,TGCGCCAGCAGCCAAGGGGGGACAGGGGGAGCAGATACGCAGTATTTT
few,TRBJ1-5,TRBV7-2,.,CASSLAAGRSQHF,TGTGCCAGCAGCTTAGCGGCCGGGAGGTCCCAGCATTTT
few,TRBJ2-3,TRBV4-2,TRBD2,CASSQDLADRTDTQYF,TGTGCCAGCAGCCAAGATCTAGCGGACCGCACAGATACGCAGTATTTT
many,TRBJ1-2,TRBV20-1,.,CSASNRGDYGYTF,TGCAGTGCTAGTAATAGGGGAGACTATGGCTACACCTTC
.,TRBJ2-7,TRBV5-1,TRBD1,CASSLRGQGVEQYF,TGCGCCAGCAGCTTGAGAGGACAGGGGGTCGAGCAGTACTTC
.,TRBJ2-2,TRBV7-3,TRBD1,CASRTGGNTGELFF,TGTGCCAGCCGGACAGGGGGCAACACCGGGGAGCTGTTTTTT
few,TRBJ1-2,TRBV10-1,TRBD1,CASSRDRGYGYTF,TGCGCCAGCAGCCGGGACAGGGGGTATGGCTACACCTTC
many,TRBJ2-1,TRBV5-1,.,CASSYDSVEYNEQFF,TGCGCCAGCAGCTACGACAGTGTGGAGTACAATGAGCAGTTCTTC
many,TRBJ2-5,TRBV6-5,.,CASSYGAGSETQYF,TGTGCCAGCAGTTACGGGGCAGGGTCGGAGACCCAGTACTTC
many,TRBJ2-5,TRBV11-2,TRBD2,CASSLTSGEVETQYF,TGTGCCAGCAGCTTGACTAGCGGGGAAGTAGAGACCCAGTACTTC
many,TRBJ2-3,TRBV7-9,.,CASSSQGSFIGNTQYF,TGTGCCAGCAGCTCACAGGGATCTTTCATTGGAAATACGCAGTATTTT
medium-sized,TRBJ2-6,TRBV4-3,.,CASSQVEGSGANVLTF,TGCGCCAGCAGCCAAGTTGAGGGCTCTGGGGCCAACGTCCTGACTTTC
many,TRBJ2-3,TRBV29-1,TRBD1,CSAGTGRTDTQYF,TGCAGCGCTGGGACAGGGCGCACAGATACGCAGTATTTT
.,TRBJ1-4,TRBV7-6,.,CASSLAPMKNEKLFF,TGTGCCAGCAGCTTAGCACCGATGAAAAATGAAAAACTGTTTTTT
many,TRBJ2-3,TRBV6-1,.,CASIRYGTANVGTDTQYF,TGTGCCAGCATAAGATACGGGACTGCCAACGTCGGCACAGATACGCAGTATTTT
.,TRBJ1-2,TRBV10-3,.,CAISDATSGYTF,TGTGCCATCAGTGACGCTACTTCTGGCTACACCTTC
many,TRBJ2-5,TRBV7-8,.,CASSLVIQETQYF,TGTGCCAGCAGCTTAGTGATACAAGAGACCCAGTACTTC
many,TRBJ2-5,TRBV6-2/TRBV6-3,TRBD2,CASRPTSGGETQYF,TGTGCCAGCAGGCCTACTAGCGGGGGAGAGACCCAGTACTTC
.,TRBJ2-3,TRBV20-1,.,CSVGDIGGDTQFF,TGCAGTGTCGGTGATATAGGTGGAGATACGCAGTTTTTT
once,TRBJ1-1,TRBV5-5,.,CASSHATGRLWTEAFF,TGTGCCAGCAGCCATGCGACGGGACGACTGTGGACTGAAGCTTTCTTT
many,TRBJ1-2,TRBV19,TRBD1,CASSDSGTGNFGGYTF,TGTGCCAGTAGTGATTCCGGGACAGGGAATTTCGGTGGCTACACCTTC
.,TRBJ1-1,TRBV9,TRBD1,CASSVDAGTVNTEAFF,TGTGCCAGCAGCGTAGACGCCGGGACAGTGAACACTGAAGCTTTCTTT
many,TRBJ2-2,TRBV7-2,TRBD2,CASSSLAGGAPKLFF,TGTGCCAGCAGCTCTCTAGCGGGGGGAGCCCCCAAGCTGTTTTTT
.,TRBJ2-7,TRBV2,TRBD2,CASRYQRGTYEQYF,TGTGCCAGCAGATACCAGCGGGGAACCTACGAGCAGTACTTC
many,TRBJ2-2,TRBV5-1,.,CASSRVINTGELFF,TGCGCCAGCAGCCGAGTGATAAACACCGGGGAGCTGTTTTTT
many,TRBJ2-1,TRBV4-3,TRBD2,CASSQLLAGSYNEQFF,TGCGCCAGCAGCCAGCTACTAGCGGGGTCCTACAATGAGCAGTTCTTC
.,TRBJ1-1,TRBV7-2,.,CASSLGLNQVFF,TGTGCCAGCAGCTTGGGACTAAACCAAGTTTTCTTT
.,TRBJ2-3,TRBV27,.,CASNPSVTDTQYF,TGTGCCAGCAACCCCTCAGTAACAGATACGCAGTATTTT
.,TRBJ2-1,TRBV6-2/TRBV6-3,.,CASIRGGGGQGEQFF,TGTGCCAGCATCAGGGGGGGAGGGGGCCAGGGTGAGCAGTTCTTC
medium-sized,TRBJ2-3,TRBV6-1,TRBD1,CASSEAQGADTQYF,TGTGCCAGCAGTGAGGCACAGGGGGCAGATACGCAGTATTTT
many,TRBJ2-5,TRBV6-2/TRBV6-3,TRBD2,CASSDEHSGVETQYF,TGTGCCAGCAGTGACGAACATAGCGGGGTCGAGACCCAGTACTTC
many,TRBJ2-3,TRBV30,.,CAWEMGADTQYF,TGTGCCTGGGAGATGGGGGCAGATACGCAGTATTTT
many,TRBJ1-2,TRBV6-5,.,CASSYSLANYGYTF,TGTGCCAGCAGTTACTCGCTTGCAAACTATGGCTACACCTTC
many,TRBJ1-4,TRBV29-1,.,CSALIGGSTNEKLFF,TGCAGCGCCCTGATTGGGGGGTCAACTAATGAAAAACTGTTTTTT
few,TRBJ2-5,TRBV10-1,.,CASSEGWSSGETQYF,TGCGCCAGCAGTGAAGGGTGGTCCTCGGGAGAGACCCAGTACTTC
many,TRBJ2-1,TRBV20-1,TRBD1,CSATKPTKTGVVFFEQFF,TGCAGTGCTACAAAACCAACTAAAACAGGGGTTGTCTTTTTTGAGCAGTTCTTC